This entry lists 26 T cell receptor beta chains sequenced from one sample in a study of blood T cell repertoires in COVID-19 (dated by TCRdb to 2020 to 2021). The method behind the library was the immunoSEQ multiplex PCR assay. Drawn from immuneACCESS, this table holds only the in-frame rearrangements with V and J called that TCRdb kept. Clones are partly lost; checked studies trace under half to an unresolved V gene and leave the rest unexplained. The sample table shows approximately 210,000 clones, and approximately 80% are seen once. Of the sample, 15% falls within the top ten clones. Sequenced sample: PBMCs or T cells enriched from blood (not recorded which). Source of these receptors: a man aged 35-49 years who had recovered from COVID-19.

J is TRBJ1-2 and V is TRBV18; 9 bases line up with TRBD1. Germline V gene sequence: CDR1 KGHSH, CDR2 LQKENI. This CDR3 has 13 residues. V lost 5 bases and J lost 6; bases outside the gene matches: 4. CDR3 DNA: TGTGCCAGCTCAAGGGACAGGGAGGATGGCTACACCTTC. This gives the protein CASSRDREDGYTF.

Worth noting for this clone: Given a far larger clone just one base away, this is likely a sequencing read error. The gene calls are TRBV6-5 and TRBJ1-6, with no clear D. The CDR3 totals 15 residues. Germline CDR1 reads MNHEY; CDR2 reads SVGAGI. V was shortened by 6 bases and J by 0 bases, with 9 bases between the two germline ends. CDR3 amino acids: CASSLLSSYNSPLHF. DNA for the CDR3: TGTGCCAGCAGCCTACTGAGCTCCTATAATTCACCCCTCCACTTT.

This clone appeared a single time. The chain joins TRBV9 to TRBJ1-5, with D unresolved. With 4 bases removed from V and 3 bases from J, the gap between germline ends came to 8 bases. The CDR3 has 13 amino acids. CDR1 SGDLS and CDR2 YYNGEE come from the germline V gene. Here the CDR3 reads CASSNLINQPQHF. The CDR3 region has the DNA TGTGCCAGCAGCAACTTGATCAATCAGCCCCAGCATTTT.

The CDR3 bases are TGTGCCAGCAGCCAATTCGCACACCCGAACTATGGCTACACCTTC. It codes for CASSQFAHPNYGYTF. The J gene is TRBJ1-2, the V gene TRBV3-1 (or the pseudogene TRBV3-2); D is uncertain. Germline V CDR1 and CDR2: LGHDT, YNNKEL (reference sequence). The CDR3 is 15 residues long. Trimming shortened V by 2 bases and J by 2 bases, and 12 bases separated the two germline ends.

The rearrangement links TRBV5-1 to TRBJ2-5, with a tentative D call TRBD1 (5 bases). This CDR3 spans 14 amino acids. Trimming took 0 bases from V and 1 from J, leaving 7 bases between them. CDR1 and CDR2 from the germline V gene are SGHRS and YFSETQ. For the CDR3, the DNA is TGCGCCAGCAGCTTGGGGGGCACCCAAGAGACCCAGTACTTC. Translated, it gives CASSLGGTQETQYF.

This clone was seen more than once but under ten times. The CDR3 spells CASSPHMDYSPLHF. The CDR3 nucleotides read TGTGCCAGTAGTCCTCACATGGACTATTCACCCCTCCACTTT. This sequence joins TRBV19 and TRBJ1-6; D unresolved. The CDR3 covers 14 residues. Trimming removed 5 bases at V and 8 bases at J, with 13 bases between. Germline assignment: CDR1 LNHDA and CDR2 SQIVND (reference sequence).

The V gene is TRBV30, the J gene TRBJ1-1, with 9 bases identical to TRBD1. The CDR3 has 16 amino acids. Trimming took 3 bases from V and 6 from J; bases not matched to a gene: 14. Looked up from germline, CDR1 is GTSNPN and CDR2 is SVGIG (reference sequence). The CDR3 DNA follows: TGTGCCTGGAGGTCTTACAGGGGGCGCAGCAACGCTGAAGCTTTCTTT. Its protein is CAWRSYRGRSNAEAFF.

The rearrangement links TRBV7-2 to TRBJ1-5, with D uncertain. The CDR3 runs 16 residues. Germline CDR1 and CDR2: SGHTA and FQGNSA. V lost 1 base to trimming and J lost 4 bases, with 14 bases between them. CDR3 residues: CASSLEGYSGNQPQHF. The CDR3 DNA sequence: TGTGCCAGCAGCTTAGAGGGTTACAGCGGAAATCAGCCCCAGCATTTT.

This rearrangement joins TRBV11-2 to TRBJ2-2; 9 bases align to TRBD1. Germline values: CDR1 SGHAT, CDR2 FQNNGV. With 4 bases clipped from V and 8 bases from J, the junction kept 8 bases outside the gene matches. The CDR3 has 15 residues. For the CDR3, the DNA is TGTGCCAGCAGCTACCCAACAGGGGGCTCGGGGGAGCTGTTTTTT. It codes for CASSYPTGGSGELFF.

The chain combines TRBV24-1 with TRBJ1-2; D possibly corresponds to TRBD1 (5 bases). CDR3 size: 16 residues. V gave up 2 bases and J gave up 0 bases, with 12 bases separating them. The V gene's germline CDR1 is KGHDR and CDR2 SFDVKD. DNA of the CDR3: TGTGCCACCAGTGATTCCCGGACACAGACTAACTATGGCTACACCTTC. Encoded protein: CATSDSRTQTNYGYTF.

About this clone: The identical CDR3 is also encoded by other nucleotide sequences in the sample. The genes are TRBV28 and TRBJ1-2, with no clear D. In germline, CDR1 is MDHEN, CDR2 SYDVKM. V was clipped by 4 bases and J by 4 bases, with 7 bases between them. The length of the CDR3 is 12 residues. Written as DNA, the CDR3 is TGTGCCAGCAGTTCGGGAGTCTATGGCTACACCTTC. Translation gives CASSSGVYGYTF.

This clone has a handful of counts. The chain joins TRBV21-1 to TRBJ1-1. TRBV21-1 is a known pseudogene. The CDR3 has 17 residues. This CDR3 reads CASSKALGKGENTEAFF. The CDR3 DNA reads TGTGCCAGCAGCAAAGCGCTGGGAAAGGGAGAGAACACTGAAGCTTTCTTT.

As DNA, the CDR3 is TGCGCCAGCAGCCCAAGACGGCCCGACACCCACGAGCAGTACTTC. Its translation is CASSPRRPDTHEQYF. This rearrangement joins TRBV5-1 to TRBJ2-7; D gene ambiguous. Between the trimmed V and J ends, which lost 4 bases and 5 bases, there was a span of 19 bases. The CDR3 sequence is 15 residues long. Looked up from germline, CDR1 is SGHRS and CDR2 is YFSETQ. Filled out from reference TRBV5-1 and TRBJ2-7, the complete variable domain reads KAGVTQTPRYLIKTRGQQVTLSCSPISGHRSVSWYQQTPGQGLQFLFEYFSETQRNKGNFPGRFSGRQFSNSRSEMNVSTLELGDSALYLCASSPRRPDTHEQYFGPGTRLTVT.

This chain links TRBV5-1 with TRBJ1-3; TRBD1 matches at 7 bases. The junction had 0 bases not matched to a gene; V was cut back by 1 base and J by 2 bases. Germline CDR1 is SGHRS and CDR2 is YFSETQ. This CDR3 has 14 amino acids. This chain's CDR3 is CASSLTGAGNTIYF. The CDR3 DNA follows: TGCGCCAGCAGCTTGACAGGGGCTGGAAACACCATATATTTT.

The chain carries TRBV28 and TRBJ2-3; TRBD2 matches 8 bases. Trimming took 7 bases from V and 8 from J; bases not matched to a gene: 11. This CDR3 has 14 amino acids. CDR1 MDHEN and CDR2 SYDVKM come from the germline V gene. CDR3 DNA: TGTGCCAGCACGAGCGGGGGAGCGGGAGTTACGCAGTATTTT. It specifies CASTSGGAGVTQYF.

This clone appeared a few times. The CDR3 loop is CASSQASEYNEQFF. As DNA, the CDR3 is TGTGCCAGCAGCCAGGCTAGCGAGTACAATGAGCAGTTCTTC. The J gene is TRBJ2-1, the V gene TRBV4-2; a possible D gene is TRBD2 (6 bases). Germline V gene lookup returns CDR1 LGHNA and CDR2 YNFKEQ. Trimming left V 3 bases short and J 4 bases short, with 10 bases between. The CDR3 is 14 amino acids.

The CDR3 is CATSDLGRGAYNEQFF. For the CDR3, the DNA is TGTGCCACCAGTGATTTGGGGAGGGGCGCCTACAATGAGCAGTTCTTC. The rearrangement uses TRBV24-1 and TRBJ2-1; 7 bases fit TRBD2. Germline CDR1 reads KGHDR; CDR2 reads SFDVKD. The CDR3 loop spans 16 amino acids. After removal of 0 bases from V and 2 bases from J, the junction contained 3 bases not matched to a gene.

The CDR3 reads CASSLTRGLNEKLFF. The CDR3 bases are TGTGCCAGCAGCCTGACCAGGGGACTAAATGAAAAACTGTTTTTT. The genes are TRBV6-5 and TRBJ1-4, with a tentative D call TRBD1 (6 bases). The V and J ends lost 6 bases and 5 bases respectively, with 16 bases between them. Germline V gene lookup returns CDR1 MNHEY and CDR2 SVGAGI. The CDR3 is made up of 15 amino acids.

This clone came up a few times. The chain has TRBV7-9 and TRBJ2-7; 8 nucleotides match TRBD1. V shed 5 bases and J 3 bases; nucleotides not matched to a gene: 3. The germline V gene encodes CDR1 SEHNR and CDR2 FQNEAQ (reference sequence). The CDR3 consists of 13 residues. CDR3 protein: CASSRTGFYEQYF. The CDR3 DNA reads as TGTGCCAGCAGCCGGACAGGGTTCTACGAGCAGTACTTC.

This rearrangement joins TRBV2 to TRBJ1-5; 8 nucleotides match TRBD1. Germline CDR1 and CDR2: SNHLY and FYNNEI. The CDR3 is made up of 13 amino acids. V gave up 7 bases and J gave up 6 bases; unmatched junction bases: 5. As DNA, the CDR3 is TGTGCCAGCACGCTCGGACAGGGTCAGCCCCAGCATTTT. Its translation is CASTLGQGQPQHF.

The chain links TRBV24-1 to TRBJ2-1; 10 nucleotides agree with TRBD1. From germline, CDR1 is KGHDR and CDR2 SFDVKD. This CDR3 comprises 16 residues. After removal of 0 bases from V and 5 bases from J, the junction contained 3 bases not matched to a gene. Here the CDR3 DNA reads TGTGCCACCAGTGATTTGGGGACAGGGGCTGACAATGAGCAGTTCTTC. It translates to CATSDLGTGADNEQFF.

DNA of the CDR3: TGTGCTAGTGGTTTGTTCGTCGGCGAGCGGTCTGGAAACACCATATATTTT. Translation: CASGLFVGERSGNTIYF. The rearrangement links TRBV12-5 to TRBJ1-3; D ambiguous. The CDR3 spans 17 residues. Germline loops: CDR1 LGHNT, CDR2 FRNRAP. V was clipped by 2 bases and J by 1 base, with 15 bases between them.

This clone was seen a few times. The chain has TRBV30 and TRBJ1-1; no clear D. The CDR3 spans 14 residues. The germline V gene encodes CDR1 GTSNPN and CDR2 SVGIG (reference sequence). V lost 4 bases and J lost 0, with 12 bases in between. CDR3 loop: CAWIRGNMNTEAFF. In DNA, the CDR3 is TGTGCCTGGATTCGAGGCAACATGAACACTGAAGCTTTCTTT.

V is TRBV19 and J is TRBJ1-5, with D unclear. CDR3 size: 15 residues. Trimming removed 0 bases at V and 6 bases at J, with 12 bases between. Looked up from germline, CDR1 is LNHDA and CDR2 is SQIVND (reference sequence). Here the CDR3 reads CASSIDHAGSQPQHF. For the CDR3, the DNA is TGTGCCAGTAGTATAGATCACGCGGGGAGTCAGCCCCAGCATTTT.

As concerns this clone: Different DNA sequences within this sample yield the same CDR3. J is TRBJ1-1 and V is TRBV18, with D uncertain. The germline gives CDR1 KGHSH, CDR2 LQKENI. This CDR3 region has 14 residues. The ends were cut back, 3 bases at V and 1 base at J, with 9 bases in the middle. Written as DNA, the CDR3 is TGTGCCAGCTCACCCCTGGCTGGGAACACTGAAGCTTTCTTT. Translating gives CASSPLAGNTEAFF.

The gene calls are TRBV7-8 and TRBJ1-2, with 9 bases that match TRBD1. The CDR3 consists of 15 residues. The germline gives CDR1 SGHVS, CDR2 FQNEAQ. The V gene end was trimmed by 3 bases and the J gene end by 4 bases; junction bases not matched to a gene: 6. CDR3 DNA: TGTGCCAGCAGCTTTGGGACAGGGCACGGCTATGGCTACACCTTC. Amino acids: CASSFGTGHGYGYTF.